This entry lists 15 T cell receptor beta chains sequenced from one sample in a study of regulatory T cells in long-lasting Graves disease. This sample's time point: newly diagnosed GD, antithyroid drugs for less than 3 months. From PBMCs, RNA was extracted and then used to make the TCR library. Assembly of TCR beta libraries relied on iRepertoire HTBI primers together with Arm-PCR of CDR3 regions. MiXCR, applied by TCRdb to the multiplex PCR reads, yields one record per CDR3 protein. The table shows 530,000 or so distinct CDR3 sequences, with 13% occurring only once. These same records also appear under a second study, on T cells in Graves' hyperthyroidism and ophthalmopathy.

This specimen was peripheral blood mononuclear cells (PBMCs), taken at new diagnosis, from a patient treated with antithyroid drugs. The receptors shown here come from a young man with Graves disease.

The sample holds many counts of this clonotype. One junction end does not reproduce the germline sequence, and a read error may be involved. The chain combines TRBV4-1 with TRBJ1-1, with 10 bases that match TRBD1. CDR3 length: 14 amino acids. Germline assignment: CDR1 MGHRA and CDR2 YSYEKL. For the CDR3, the DNA is TGCGCCAGCAGCCAACCGGGACAGGGGACTGCAGCTTTCTTT. It codes for CASSQPGQGTAAFF.

This clonotype came up many times. The J gene is TRBJ2-1, the V gene TRBV10-2; 8 bases agree with TRBD2. Germline lookup yields CDR1 WSHSY and CDR2 SAAADI. The CDR3 contains 15 residues. V lost 6 bases and J lost 9; bases outside the gene matches: 13. CDR3 loop: CASRKPGLGVSEQFF. In DNA, the CDR3 is TGCGCCAGCAGAAAACCGGGACTAGGCGTTAGTGAGCAGTTCTTC.

This rearrangement joins TRBV30 to TRBJ2-6, with a weak D call TRBD2 (5 bases). The CDR3 runs to 14 residues. The V gene's germline CDR1 is GTSNPN and CDR2 SVGIG (reference sequence). Trimming cost V 8 bases and J 3 bases, with 14 bases left between them. CDR3 in amino acids: CARTIGVGANVLTF. In nucleotides, the CDR3 is TGTGCCCGGACGATCGGGGTTGGGGCCAACGTCCTGACTTTC. The full variable domain, in which reference TRBV30 and TRBJ2-6 provide the parts outside the CDR3, is SQTIHQWPATLVQPVGSPLSLECTVEGTSNPNLYWYRQAAGRGLQLLFYSVGIGQISSEVPQNLSASRPQDRQFILSSKKLLLSDSGFYLCARTIGVGANVLTFGAGSRLTVL.

This clonotype was seen repeatedly, ten times or more. The V gene is TRBV9, the J gene TRBJ2-3; 10 bases map to TRBD2. The CDR3 contains 16 residues. CDR1 SGDLS and CDR2 YYNGEE come from the germline V gene. V dropped 2 bases and J dropped 0; count of bases not matched to a gene: 3. The CDR3 region has the DNA TGTGCCAGCAGCGTCGGACTAGCGGCTAGCACAGATACGCAGTATTTT. Translated, it gives CASSVGLAASTDTQYF.

This clonotype has a count of ten or more. The genes are TRBV7-2 and TRBJ2-1, with D possibly TRBD2 on 7 matching bases. V lost 1 base, J lost 6 bases, and 16 bases lay in between. The CDR3 covers 16 residues. Looked up from germline, CDR1 is SGHTA and CDR2 is FQGNSA. CDR3 protein: CASSLVQGLGGNEQFF. CDR3 in DNA: TGTGCCAGCAGCTTAGTACAAGGACTAGGGGGCAATGAGCAGTTCTTC.

This clonotype was found many times. The chain uses TRBV5-1 and TRBJ2-3, with D uncertain. Germline lookup yields CDR1 SGHRS and CDR2 YFSETQ. V was cut by 4 bases and J by 0 bases, with 12 bases left in between. The CDR3 spans 15 residues. In DNA form, the CDR3 reads TGCGCCAGCAGCCTGCAGTCTGCTAGCACAGATACGCAGTATTTT. The encoded protein is CASSLQSASTDTQYF.

The gene calls are TRBV19 and TRBJ2-4, with D tentatively TRBD1 (5 bases). In germline, CDR1 is LNHDA, CDR2 SQIVND (reference sequence). V lost 1 base and J 0 bases, leaving 7 bases between the germline ends. This CDR3 has 15 amino acids. CDR3 sequence: CASSIARAAKNIQYF. CDR3 sequence (DNA): TGTGCCAGTAGTATAGCCAGGGCAGCCAAAAACATTCAGTACTTC.

This clonotype was observed a handful of times. The V gene is TRBV19, the J gene TRBJ1-1, with 7 nucleotides matching TRBD1. Germline CDR1 is LNHDA and CDR2 is SQIVND (reference sequence). The V gene end was trimmed by 7 bases and the J gene end by 4 bases; junction bases not matched to a gene: 6. The CDR3 covers 13 residues. CDR3 DNA sequence: TGTGCCAGTAACCCTGGGACAGTCACTGAAGCTTTCTTT. As protein: CASNPGTVTEAFF.

This clonotype has a handful of counts. The rearrangement uses TRBV19 and TRBJ2-7, with 11 bases aligning to TRBD2. This CDR3 contains 17 residues. The ends lost 4 bases at V and 2 bases at J; junction bases unmatched: 10. Germline CDR1 reads LNHDA; CDR2 reads SQIVND (reference sequence). DNA of the CDR3: TGTGCCAGTAGTACCCCGACTAGCGGGGTCACTCCCTACGAGCAGTACTTC. Protein sequence: CASSTPTSGVTPYEQYF.

This clonotype was counted between two and nine times. The V gene is TRBV29-1, the J gene TRBJ2-1; perhaps TRBD1 as D (5 bases). Deletions cut 1 base from V and 5 bases from J, with 9 bases between. The CDR3 totals 13 residues. Germline CDR1 reads SQVTM; CDR2 reads ANQGSEA. This CDR3 is CSVEVDTDNEQFF. The CDR3 nucleotides are TGCAGCGTTGAAGTGGACACTGACAATGAGCAGTTCTTC.

This clonotype was detected ten times or more. The chain uses TRBV6-1 and TRBJ2-7, with unresolved D. This CDR3 has 13 amino acids. CDR1 MNHNS and CDR2 SASEGT come from the germline V gene. Trimming removed 11 bases from V and 0 bases from J, with 14 bases in between. This chain's CDR3 is CACRSLSSYEQYF. The CDR3 DNA follows: TGTGCCTGCCGAAGTCTCTCCTCCTACGAGCAGTACTTC.

This clonotype was observed at least ten times. CDR3 DNA: TGCGCCAGCAGCTTGTGGCAGGGGCCAGCGGGTAATGAAAAACTGTTTTTT. Protein sequence: CASSLWQGPAGNEKLFF. This chain joins TRBV5-1 and TRBJ1-4, with a possible D match to TRBD1 (6 bases). Germline-derived CDR1 and CDR2 are SGHRS and YFSETQ. The V gene lost 1 base and the J gene lost 4 bases, with 17 bases spanning the gap. The CDR3 spans 17 residues. Full variable domain (rest looked up from reference TRBV5-1 and TRBJ1-4): KAGVTQTPRYLIKTRGQQVTLSCSPISGHRSVSWYQQTPGQGLQFLFEYFSETQRNKGNFPGRFSGRQFSNSRSEMNVSTLELGDSALYLCASSLWQGPAGNEKLFFGSGTQLSVL.

This clonotype showed up many times. V is TRBV20-1 and J is TRBJ2-6; weak D call: TRBD2 (5 bases). With 1 base removed from V and 0 bases from J, the gap between germline ends came to 10 bases. The CDR3 is 16 amino acids. Germline V CDR1 and CDR2: DFQATT, SNEGSKA (reference sequence). The CDR3 loop reads CSARVPGVSGANVLTF. CDR3 DNA: TGCAGTGCTAGAGTGCCCGGGGTCTCTGGGGCCAACGTCCTGACTTTC.

This clonotype was seen at least ten times. This rearrangement joins TRBV29-1 to TRBJ2-7, with 9 bases fitting TRBD1. The trim removed 1 base at V and 0 bases at J, leaving 10 bases unmatched. Germline values: CDR1 SQVTM, CDR2 ANQGSEA. The CDR3 consists of 17 residues. In nucleotides, the CDR3 is TGCAGCGTTGAAGCGAGACCGGGACAGGGTTCCTCCTACGAGCAGTACTTC. This gives the protein CSVEARPGQGSSYEQYF.

The chain links TRBV11-2 to TRBJ2-3; D is possibly TRBD1 (7 bases). V lost 5 bases to trimming and J lost 0 bases, with 33 bases between them. This CDR3 is built from 22 residues. CDR1 and CDR2 from the germline V gene are SGHAT and FQNNGV. CDR3 residues: CASSPEFIRTGLGGDSTDTQYF. The DNA of the CDR3 is TGTGCCAGCAGCCCAGAATTCATTCGGACAGGCCTTGGAGGGGATAGCACAGATACGCAGTATTTT.